This T cell receptor (beta chain) was obtained from a study of T cell responses to AZD1222 COVID-19 vaccine (dated by TCRdb to the early 2020s). For the wider study: A total of 230 to 250 trial participants underwent TCR sequencing, of whom nearly 210 received two doses of AZD1222 and some 26 received two doses of the MenACWY control vaccine. Trial participants were enrolled by age into subgroups of 18-55, 56-69 and 70-plus years, and around 150, 29 and 61 TCR-sequenced participants, respectively, were included in these subgroups.

What this sample's time point label stands for: baseline before first vaccination. The treatment or condition label, read with the paper, signifies: meningococcal conjugate vaccine given as trial control. The vaccinee samples were drawn from two UK trials, COV001 and COV002, one of which was a single-blind randomized controlled phase 2/3 trial testing AZD1222 (ChAdOx1 nCoV-19) in healthy adults. For TCRbeta chain sequencing, PBMC samples from trial participants were taken at day 0 and at day 28 after the second dose. A few counts support this clone. No antigen is known for it. Base-call qualities are not available, and no considerably larger clone is one nucleotide away. The germline V end is reduced by 6 bases and the J end by 4 bases; junction bases left unmatched: 3. Spanning cysteine to phenylalanine, the CDR3 consists of 14 amino acids. Only the CDR3 DNA stays, 42 bases, in frame from base 1. Looking up the germline V gene yields CDR1 MNHEY and CDR2 SVGAGI.

The paper's findings and limits, for the study overall: Reportedly, close to half of the unique spike-specific TCRs recognized epitopes lying outside the regions that are mutated in the B.1.351 and B.1.1.7 variants. Because no samples from the day 14 peak response were available, repertoires could be characterized only after the peak T cell response. Conclusions about previously exposed vaccinees are limited, since just a handful of AZD1222 recipients were seropositive for SARS-CoV-2 at baseline. A significant rise in spike-specific TCR breadth and depth was observed after two AZD1222 doses relative to day 0 and relative to MenACWY recipients. Most participants were white British and females outnumbered males, and the authors suggested that clonal diversity may have been underestimated. In the small 56-69-year group, the increase in depth fell short of significance, most likely because of low power. The vaccine-associated CD4 TCRs covered the entire spike protein, and the dominant responses fell in regions 160-218 and 743-854.

The CDR3 regions of human TCRbeta chains were analyzed by immunosequencing. The original methods were these. TCRs in the repertoires were matched against a reference library of SARS-CoV-2-specific TCRs that had been generated with the MIRA antigen-specificity platform. Breadth was defined as the fraction of unique TCRs that were SARS-CoV-2-associated, and depth was defined as the fraction of total T cells that were SARS-CoV-2-associated. Using the MIRA data, each spike-specific TCR was mapped to the spike region that the TCR reacts to and placed in a CD4 or CD8 class. Log10-transformed breadth and depth values were compared by one-way ANOVA with Sidak's multiple comparisons tests. TCRdb carries this immuneACCESS record with in-frame sequences only. Its versions omit some clonotypes, under half of them owing to an unresolved V gene in the studies checked, with the rest unexplained. The V and J calls and clone size are taken from that table; D and trimming were inferred from the DNA. In all, the sample holds 120,000 or so clones, and around 88% of those were seen once. In total, the top ten clones hold 11% of the sample.

In this chain, TRBV6-5 is recombined with TRBJ2-2; TRBD1 lines up with 9 middle nucleotides. This specimen consisted of peripheral blood, obtained on day 0 of MenACWY control vaccination. This TCR was sampled from an adult in good health. Here the CDR3 is given as CASRRDRVTGELFF. The DNA sequence reads TGTGCCAGCAGAAGGGACAGGGTCACCGGGGAGCTGTTTTTT.